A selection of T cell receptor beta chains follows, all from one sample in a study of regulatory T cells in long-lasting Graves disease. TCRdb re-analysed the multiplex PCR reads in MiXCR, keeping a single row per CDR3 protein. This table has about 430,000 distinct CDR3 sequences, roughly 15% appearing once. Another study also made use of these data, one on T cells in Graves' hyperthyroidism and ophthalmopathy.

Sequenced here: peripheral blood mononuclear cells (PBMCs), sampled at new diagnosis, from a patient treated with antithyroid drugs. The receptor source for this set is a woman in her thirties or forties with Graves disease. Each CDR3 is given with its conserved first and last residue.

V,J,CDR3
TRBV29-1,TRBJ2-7,CSVEVAGVISYEQYF
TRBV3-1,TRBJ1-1,CASSQEGSGSTEAFF
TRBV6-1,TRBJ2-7,CASSEATTSGIPEQYF
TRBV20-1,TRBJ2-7,CSARDRLAGSEQYF
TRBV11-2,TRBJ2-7,CASSLGVTQTSYEQYF
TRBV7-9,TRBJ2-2,CASSPPGQGATGELFF
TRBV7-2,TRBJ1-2,CASSPDRYRGYTF
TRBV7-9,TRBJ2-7,CASSPRGPVEQYF
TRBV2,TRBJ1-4,CASEFSEKLFF
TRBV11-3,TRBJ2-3,CASSDRLRPETDTQYF
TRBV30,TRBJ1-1,CAWSVKGLGNTEAFF
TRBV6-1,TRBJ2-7,CVARGTGGYEQYF
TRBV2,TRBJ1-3,CASSEGGRRNTIYF
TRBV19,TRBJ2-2,CASSTPGVGELFF
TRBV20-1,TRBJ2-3,CSARARQGWDTQYF
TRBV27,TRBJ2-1,CASSFVAGFYNEQFF
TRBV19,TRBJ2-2,CASSIRPNTGELFF
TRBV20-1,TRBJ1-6,CSAMARGNSPLHF
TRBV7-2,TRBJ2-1,CASSPRPPIFHNEQFF
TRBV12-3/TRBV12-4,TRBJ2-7,CASSLTPTEQYF
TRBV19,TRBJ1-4,CASSTTRDATNEKLFF
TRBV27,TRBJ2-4,CASRNRASNIQYF
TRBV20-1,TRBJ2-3,CSARGWREGRDTQYF
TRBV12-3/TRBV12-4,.,CASSLQGQGKETQYF
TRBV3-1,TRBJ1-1,CASSHGTAEAFF
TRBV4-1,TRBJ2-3,CASSQEGGGTDTQYF
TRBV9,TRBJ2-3,CASSVAGGWERGTDTQYF
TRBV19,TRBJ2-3,CASLRAQSDTQYF